Shown below are 22 T cell receptor beta chains from a single sample sequenced in a study of T cells in women clearing cervical HPV infection (dated by TCRdb to the late 2010s). Libraries were prepared through the immunoSEQ multiplex PCR assay. TCRdb holds this immuneACCESS table with in-frame rearrangements only. Some clones are missing; in checked studies, unresolved V genes explain under half, and the rest has no known cause. The sample's table covers around 31,000 clones. Jointly, the top ten make up 15% to 20% of the sample. Material: blood buffy coat. All receptors come from a woman between 18 and 70 years old with a cervical HPV16 infection that either progressed to CIN3+ or cleared (not recorded which).

On this clone: The read ends 3 residues early relative to the CDR3; the germline J gene fills the gap. V and J are TRBV5-1 and TRBJ2-5, with a weak D call TRBD1 (6 bases). The germline V gene encodes CDR1 SGHRS and CDR2 YFSETQ. The CDR3 loop spans 18 amino acids. The CDR3 spells CASSFQHLRDTFTDTQYF. The DNA read from the CDR3 is TGCGCCAGCAGCTTCCAGCACCTCCGGGACACATTCACAGATACC.

Partial CDR3 DNA: TGTGCCATCAGTGACGGCTCCTACGAG. Its translation: CAISDGSYE. In full, the CDR3 reads CAISDGSYEQYF. V gene TRBV10-3 combines with J gene TRBJ2-7; D is unresolved. The sequenced fragment ends 3 residues before the CDR3 boundary, so the rest is inferred from the germline J gene. CDR1 ENHRY and CDR2 SYGVKD come from the germline V gene. The length of the CDR3 is 12 residues. Trimming removed 3 bases from V and 0 bases from J, with 3 bases in between.

Turning to this clone: The read terminates 3 residues ahead of where the CDR3 ends, so the germline J gene completes it. The chain links TRBV7-6 to TRBJ1-4, with D maybe TRBD1 (5 bases). Per germline, CDR1 SGHVS and CDR2 FNYEAQ. V lost 4 bases and J 4 bases, leaving 10 bases between the germline ends. The CDR3 runs 14 residues. CDR3 bases read: TGTGCCAGCAGCTCAGGGTACATTAATGAAAAA. The encoded protein is CASSSGYINEK. The whole CDR3 region reads CASSSGYINEKLFF.

A word on this clone: The read gets to within 3 residues of the CDR3 end, and the germline J gene fills in the rest. At the DNA level, this CDR3 is encoded by other sequences in the same sample as well. The chain recombines TRBV19 with TRBJ1-1, with D perhaps TRBD1 (5 bases). Trimming left V 5 bases short and J 5 bases short, with 6 bases between. The CDR3 contains 11 residues. Germline V gives CDR1 LNHDA, CDR2 SQIVND (reference sequence). The covered CDR3 bases are TGTGCCAGTAGTCCAGGGACTGAA. Amino acids: CASSPGTE. The full-length CDR3 reads as CASSPGTEAFF.

With respect to this clone: The read terminates 3 residues ahead of where the CDR3 ends, so the germline J gene completes it. The rearrangement links TRBV10-3 to TRBJ2-7; TRBD1 is a possible D gene (6 bases). From germline, CDR1 is ENHRY and CDR2 SYGVKD. The CDR3 has 14 amino acids. Deletions cut 3 bases from V and 0 bases from J, with 9 bases between. The CDR3 sequence: CAISDRGFSYEQYF. Incomplete CDR3 DNA: TGTGCCATCAGTGACAGGGGCTTCTCCTACGAG.

Details on this clone: The read comes to an end 3 residues before the CDR3 does, leaving the germline J gene to fill in the end. The V and J genes are TRBV7-2 and TRBJ2-4; TRBD2 might be the D (5 bases). This CDR3 contains 11 residues. Looked up from germline, CDR1 is SGHTA and CDR2 is FQGNSA. CDR3 bases read: TGTGCCAGCAGCTTCAACAGCGGT. It codes for CASSFNSG. The entire CDR3 reads CASSFNSGQYF.

In regard to this clone: The read falls 3 residues short of the CDR3 end, and the missing part is taken from the germline J gene. The J gene is TRBJ1-4, the V gene TRBV20-1, with 9 bases matching TRBD1. Germline assignment: CDR1 DFQATT and CDR2 SNEGSKA (reference sequence). The CDR3 totals 14 residues. The sequenced part of the CDR3 DNA is TGCAGTCTCTCTACCGGGACAGGGAATTCACCA. This gives the protein CSLSTGTGNSP. The CDR3 in its entirety is CSLSTGTGNSPLFF.

As for this clone: The read ends 3 residues shy of where the CDR3 ends; the end is completed using the germline J gene. The gene calls are TRBV30 and TRBJ1-2; the D gene is possibly TRBD1 (6 bases). This CDR3 has 17 amino acids. CDR1 is GTSNPN and CDR2 is SVGIG in the germline V gene (reference sequence). The sequenced part of the CDR3 DNA is TGTGCCTGGAGGGGTAGGTGGGCGCGCGGTGGGGACAATGAC. Translating it yields CAWRGRWARGGDND. The CDR3 as a whole reads CAWRGRWARGGDNDYTF.

The CDR3 region is CASSIDSSRGRRQPQHF. CDR3 DNA, as far as it was read: TGTGCCAGTAGTATAGATAGTTCGCGGGGCCGAAGACAGCCC. The chain employs TRBV19 and TRBJ1-5; TRBD1 might be the D (5 bases). The read falls 3 residues short of the CDR3 end, and the missing part is taken from the germline J gene. Looked up from germline, CDR1 is LNHDA and CDR2 is SQIVND (reference sequence). Trimming took off 0 bases at V and 7 bases at J, with 19 bases between the two ends. This CDR3 spans 17 amino acids.

Remarks on this clone: Coverage ceases 3 residues before the CDR3 finishes, and the germline J gene fills in the end. The V call is TRBV3-1 (or the pseudogene TRBV3-2), the J call TRBJ2-3; 8 nucleotides align to TRBD2. Germline values: CDR1 LGHDT, CDR2 YNNKEL (reference sequence). After removal of 4 bases from V and 3 bases from J, the junction contained 9 bases not matched to a gene. This CDR3 has 16 residues. The CDR3 loop reads CASSRVAGSRTDTQYF. CDR3 bases read: TGTGCCAGCAGCCGAGTAGCGGGGAGTCGGACAGATACG.

Turning to this clone: The read finishes 3 residues shy of the CDR3 end, and the germline J gene is used to complete it. The chain joins TRBV6-2 or TRBV6-3 to TRBJ1-5; D possibly corresponds to TRBD1 (5 bases). Trimming pared 6 bases from V and 3 bases from J, leaving 12 bases between. Germline assignment: CDR1 MNHEY and CDR2 SVGEGT. The CDR3 is made up of 14 amino acids. CDR3 amino acids: CASRDLGANQPQHF. CDR3 bases read: TGTGCCAGCAGGGACCTAGGGGCCAATCAGCCC.

On this clone: The CDR3 end lies 3 residues beyond the end of the read and is filled in from the germline J gene. Other nucleotide sequences from this sample produce the same CDR3. This chain connects TRBV5-1 to TRBJ1-2; 7 bases match TRBD1. This CDR3 region has 14 residues. Germline V lookup: CDR1 SGHRS, CDR2 YFSETQ. CDR3 residues: CASSLDRGPGGYTF. The part of the CDR3 DNA that was read is TGCGCCAGCAGCCTGGATAGGGGGCCTGGGGGC.

For this clone: Sequencing ends 3 residues short of the CDR3 end; the germline J gene provides the rest. This chain joins TRBV10-3 and TRBJ1-2, with D hard to call. This CDR3 spans 14 amino acids. The V and J ends lost 0 bases and 3 bases respectively, with 8 bases between them. Germline loops: CDR1 ENHRY, CDR2 SYGVKD. CDR3 region: CAISESNRDYGYTF. The sequenced CDR3 bases are TGTGCCATCAGTGAGTCAAACAGAGACTATGGC.

Turning to this clone: The CDR3 end lies 3 residues beyond the end of the read and is filled in from the germline J gene. The V call is TRBV30, the J call TRBJ1-4, with 10 bases that match TRBD1. The CDR3 loop spans 14 amino acids. Per the germline V gene, CDR1 is GTSNPN and CDR2 is SVGIG (reference sequence). J lost 7 bases, V lost 2 bases, and 4 bases had no gene match. CDR3 sequence: CAWSRDRGGEKLFF. The CDR3 bases that were read are TGTGCCTGGAGTCGGGACAGGGGAGGTGAAAAA. Full variable domain (missing parts from reference TRBV30 and TRBJ1-4): SQTIHQWPATLVQPVGSPLSLECTVEGTSNPNLYWYRQAAGRGLQLLFYSVGIGQISSEVPQNLSASRPQDRQFILSSKKLLLSDSGFYLCAWSRDRGGEKLFFGSGTQLSVL.

Comment on this clone: The read gets to within 3 residues of the CDR3 end, and the germline J gene fills in the rest. The chain recombines TRBV4-2 with TRBJ1-2; 7 positions agree with TRBD1. The CDR3 has 14 residues. Per the germline V gene, CDR1 is LGHNA and CDR2 is YNFKEQ. Trimming at V came to 4 bases and at J to 4 bases, leaving 6 bases not matched to a gene. CDR3 region: CASSPDRPAYGYTF. The sequenced CDR3 bases are TGTGCCAGCAGCCCGGACAGGCCAGCCTATGGC.

As to this clone: The CDR3 is cut off 3 residues early in the read; its end comes from the germline J gene. This sequence joins TRBV5-4 and TRBJ2-1; D call uncertain. Germline assignment: CDR1 SGHNT and CDR2 YYREEE (reference sequence). The CDR3 loop spans 13 amino acids. The ends were cut back, 0 bases at V and 5 bases at J, with 6 bases in the middle. The CDR3 reads CASSLVANNEQFF. The part of the CDR3 DNA that was read is TGTGCCAGCAGCTTGGTAGCTAACAATGAG.

On this clone itself: The sequenced fragment ends 3 residues before the CDR3 boundary, so the rest is inferred from the germline J gene. The chain employs TRBV20-1 and TRBJ2-2, with D unclear. V was clipped by 1 base and J by 2 bases, with 2 bases between them. Per the germline V gene, CDR1 is DFQATT and CDR2 is SNEGSKA (reference sequence). CDR3 length: 12 residues. Here the CDR3 reads CSARANTGELFF. The CDR3 DNA, read in part, is TGCAGTGCTAGAGCTAACACCGGGGAG.

A remark on this clone: The DNA ends 3 residues before the CDR3 does, and the rest of the CDR3 is filled in from the germline J gene. The gene calls are TRBV5-1 and TRBJ1-3; D unclear. From germline, CDR1 is SGHRS and CDR2 YFSETQ. With 2 bases removed from V and 7 bases from J, the gap between germline ends came to 13 bases. The CDR3 loop spans 14 amino acids. CDR3: CASSFEGPGNTIYF. The CDR3 DNA, read in part, is TGCGCCAGCAGCTTTGAAGGGCCGGGGAACACC. Variable domain in full (rest from reference TRBV5-1 and TRBJ1-3): KAGVTQTPRYLIKTRGQQVTLSCSPISGHRSVSWYQQTPGQGLQFLFEYFSETQRNKGNFPGRFSGRQFSNSRSEMNVSTLELGDSALYLCASSFEGPGNTIYFGEGSWLTVV.

This clone registers medium-sized by frequency. The CDR3 goes on 3 residues after the read ends, and that part is filled in from the germline J gene. The chain employs TRBV7-2 and TRBJ2-7, with D uncertain. Deletions cut 0 bases from V and 2 bases from J, with 8 bases between. Germline CDR1 is SGHTA and CDR2 is FQGNSA. The CDR3 contains 14 residues. CDR3 sequence reads: CASSLASRTYEQYF. The part of the CDR3 DNA that was read is TGTGCCAGCAGCTTAGCGTCCAGAACCTACGAG.

As for this clone: The read finishes 3 residues shy of the CDR3 end, and the germline J gene is used to complete it. This sequence joins TRBV5-1 and TRBJ2-3; the D gene is possibly TRBD2 (5 bases). The CDR3 is made up of 16 amino acids. Germline assignment: CDR1 SGHRS and CDR2 YFSETQ. V shed 0 bases and J shed 2 bases, with 13 bases lying between them. CDR3 bases read: TGCGCCAGCAGCTTGGTTAGCGCGCATGACACAGATACG. Residues: CASSLVSAHDTDT. The complete CDR3 sequence is CASSLVSAHDTDTQYF.

Comments on this clone: From the germline J gene comes the end of the CDR3, since the read stops 3 residues before it. This chain links TRBV12-3 or TRBV12-4 with TRBJ1-3; 7 bases line up with TRBD1. J lost 1 base, V lost 5 bases, and 2 bases had no gene match. The CDR3 extends over 14 amino acids. The part of the CDR3 DNA that was read is TGTGCCAGCAGTGTACAGGGGTCTGGAAACACC. It encodes CASSVQGSGNT. The CDR3 reads in full as CASSVQGSGNTIYF.

On this clone itself: The sequenced fragment ends 3 residues before the CDR3 boundary, so the rest is inferred from the germline J gene. The J gene is TRBJ2-1, the V gene TRBV7-8; 9 bases line up with TRBD1. After removal of 5 bases from V and 8 bases from J, the junction contained 7 bases not matched to a gene. Germline V gene lookup returns CDR1 SGHVS and CDR2 FQNEAQ. This CDR3 comprises 14 residues. The CDR3 protein is CASSVQGARDEQFF. Partial CDR3 DNA: TGTGCCAGCAGCGTACAGGGGGCGCGGGATGAG.